This T cell receptor (beta chain) was captured by sequencing in a study of T-cell reconstitution after alpha-beta-depleted transplantation in children. To note about this clonotype: Its antigen is not identified.

A library of TCRbeta sequences, prepared with unique molecular identifiers, was generated. One entry per CDR3 protein, called by TCRdb with MiXCR from the PCR reads. The sample shows a few hundred thousand distinct CDR3 sequences, 10% to 15% of them seen only once. Findings and caveats of the study: After transplant, at about two months, alpha-beta T cells were reportedly derived from several hundred expanded graft clones. Where some patients showed high TCRbeta diversity at day 60, it came from recipient T cells and thymic progenitors that had survived. The main origin of T-cell counts and diversity one year after transplant was newly produced T cells.

CDR1 is SEHNR and CDR2 is FQNEAQ in the germline V gene (reference sequence). Germline trimming cut 7 bases from V and 2 bases from J; bases unmatched to any gene: 13. This CDR3 is built from 16 residues. The material sequenced was PBMCs, mostly from graft donor cells, taken 360 days after TCRalphabeta/CD19-depleted stem cell transplant. The genes are TRBV7-9 and TRBJ2-7; 8 bases fit TRBD1. The TCR originated in a male patient aged 10-17 years who had a stem cell transplant for acute myeloid leukemia, so the T cells may come from the graft donor. The CDR3, as DNA: TGTGCCAGCACGCACCGCTACAGGGGGAATACCTACGAGCAGTACTTC. This gives the protein CASTHRYRGNTYEQYF.